These T cell receptor beta chains were read from a single sample in a study of Ad26.COV2.S vaccination and SARS-CoV-2 variants. Profiling relied on immunoSEQ multiplex PCR, and the TCRdb table lists in-frame clones only, not all of them. The table lists 400,000 to 450,000 clones, around 90% of them singletons, with over 9% in the top ten. This specimen was peripheral blood, taken in a trial of Ad26.COV2.S vaccine versus placebo. Receptors were obtained from a person aged 18-65 years who received the Ad26.COV2.S COVID-19 vaccine or a placebo. Each CDR3 is given with its conserved first and last residue. The D gene is left open where the match is weak. Clone size is shown for a subset of rows, as once, few, many or a class of expanded clone.

>TRBV19|TRBJ1-2|.|.
CASSIRNSNYGYTF
TGTGCCAGTAGTATACGGAACAGTAACTATGGCTACACCTTC
>TRBV7-9|TRBJ2-2|.|TRBD2
CASSVGLAEFNTGELFF
TGTGCCAGCAGCGTCGGACTAGCGGAATTCAACACCGGGGAGCTGTTTTTT
>TRBV29-1|TRBJ2-7|.|.
CSALQGTQDYEQYF
TGCAGCGCGTTACAGGGGACTCAAGACTACGAGCAGTACTTC
>TRBV29-1|TRBJ2-3|.|TRBD2
CSVGSQGGIGDTQYF
TGCAGCGTTGGATCCCAGGGAGGGATCGGGGATACGCAGTATTTT
>TRBV2|TRBJ2-7|.|.
CASRAAYEQYF
TGTGCCAGCAGAGCCGCCTACGAGCAGTACTTC
>TRBV6-5|TRBJ1-5|.|TRBD1
CASSFSTGVNQPQHF
TGTGCCAGCAGCTTCTCGACAGGGGTCAATCAGCCCCAGCATTTT
>TRBV4-3|TRBJ2-7|few|TRBD2
CASSQSSGPSYEQYF
TGCGCCAGCAGCCAATCTAGCGGGCCTTCCTACGAGCAGTACTTC
>TRBV7-2|TRBJ1-6|.|.
CASSPLVGPLHF
TGTGCCAGCAGCCCCCTCGTTGGGCCCCTCCACTTT
>TRBV29-1|TRBJ2-7|.|.
CSVEVGQTYEQYF
TGCAGCGTTGAAGTAGGACAGACCTACGAGCAGTACTTC
>TRBV11-1|TRBJ2-1|.|TRBD2
CASSLAGGFEQFF
TGTGCCAGCAGCTTAGCGGGAGGGTTTGAGCAGTTCTTC
>TRBV15|TRBJ2-2|.|.
CATSRGEAWELFF
TGTGCCACCAGCAGGGGGGAGGCCTGGGAGCTGTTTTTT
>TRBV30|TRBJ1-1|.|.
CAWSRLSGTEAFF
TGTGCCTGGAGCCGGTTGAGCGGTACTGAAGCTTTCTTT
>TRBV19|TRBJ2-3|.|TRBD1
CASSIDRTGGLTDTQYF
TGTGCCAGTAGTATAGACCGGACAGGGGGCTTGACAGATACGCAGTATTTT
>TRBV4-1|TRBJ2-2|.|.
CASSQDGSGPNTGELFF
TGCGCCAGCAGCCAAGATGGGTCGGGACCGAACACCGGGGAGCTGTTTTTT
>TRBV5-6|TRBJ2-7|.|.
CASSPTGAYEQYF
TGTGCCAGCAGCCCTACAGGAGCCTACGAGCAGTACTTC
>TRBV10-3|TRBJ1-4|.|.
CAISETGQINEKLFF
TGTGCCATCAGTGAGACCGGACAGATAAATGAAAAACTGTTTTTT
>TRBV6-5|TRBJ2-7|.|.
CASSRQVSYEQYF
TGTGCCAGCAGCCGACAGGTCTCCTACGAGCAGTACTTC
>TRBV2|TRBJ2-7|once|.
CASRQQYYEQYF
TGTGCCAGCAGACAGCAGTATTACGAGCAGTACTTC
>TRBV2|TRBJ2-1|.|TRBD1
CARGRTGGNEQFF
TGTGCCAGAGGAAGGACAGGGGGGAATGAGCAGTTCTTC
>TRBV20-1|TRBJ2-7|once|.
CSAIGYEQYF
TGCAGTGCTATCGGGTACGAGCAGTACTTC
>TRBV4-2|TRBJ1-3|.|.
CASSQAGGAGNTIYF
TGTGCCAGCAGCCAAGCAGGTGGGGCTGGAAACACCATATATTTT
>TRBV28|TRBJ2-7|few|TRBD2
CASKPVGRFYEQYF
TGTGCCAGCAAACCGGTCGGGAGGTTCTACGAGCAGTACTTC
>TRBV7-2|TRBJ2-3|.|TRBD2
CASSSGGTSGDSQYF
TGTGCCAGCAGCTCCGGAGGGACTAGCGGGGACTCGCAGTATTTT
>TRBV28|TRBJ2-3|.|TRBD1
CASSGDRATDTQYF
TGTGCCAGCAGCGGGGACAGGGCCACAGATACGCAGTATTTT
>TRBV3-1/TRBV3-2|TRBJ2-7|.|.
CASSQEGGPSYEQYF
TGTGCCAGCAGCCAAGAGGGGGGTCCCTCCTACGAGCAGTACTTC
>TRBV6-2/TRBV6-3|TRBJ2-1|.|.
CASSYSILRGSYNEQFF
TGTGCCAGCAGTTACTCGATTCTCCGGGGCTCCTACAATGAGCAGTTCTTC
>TRBV3-1/TRBV3-2|TRBJ2-5|once|.
CASSRTTQREYTQYF
TGTGCCAGCAGCCGAACGACCCAAAGAGAATACACCCAGTACTTC
>TRBV5-5|TRBJ2-7|.|TRBD1
CASSQGQSTYEQYF
TGTGCCAGCAGCCAGGGACAGTCTACCTACGAGCAGTACTTC
>TRBV5-6|TRBJ1-2|.|.
CASSLPVLYGYTF
TGTGCCAGCAGCTTGCCAGTACTCTATGGCTACACCTTC
>TRBV21-1|TRBJ2-3|.|.
CASSQPDGEGSISTDTQYF
TGTGCCAGCAGCCAACCGGACGGGGAAGGTTCTATTAGCACAGATACGCAGTATTTT
>TRBV5-5|TRBJ2-3|.|.
CASSLGGGSTDTQYF
TGTGCCAGCAGCTTGGGCGGTGGTAGCACAGATACGCAGTATTTT
>TRBV19|TRBJ2-1|.|TRBD2
CASSIHLADNEQFF
TGTGCCAGTAGTATCCATCTAGCGGACAATGAGCAGTTCTTC
>TRBV4-2|TRBJ2-1|.|.
CASSQGLAYPYNEQFF
TGTGCCAGCAGCCAAGGCCTAGCGTACCCCTACAATGAGCAGTTCTTC
>TRBV19|TRBJ2-2|.|.
CASSISGQNTGELFF
TGTGCCAGTAGTATTTCCGGACAGAACACCGGGGAGCTGTTTTTT
>TRBV6-1|TRBJ1-4|.|.
CASSERWDGTIEKLFF
TGTGCCAGCAGTGAAAGGTGGGACGGCACTATTGAAAAACTGTTTTTT
>TRBV7-8|TRBJ2-5|.|.
CASSSERVLQETQYF
TGTGCCAGCAGCTCCGAGCGGGTCCTCCAAGAGACCCAGTACTTC
>TRBV3-1/TRBV3-2|TRBJ2-7|once|TRBD1
CASSPGQPISYEQYF
TGTGCCAGCAGCCCGGGACAGCCGATCTCCTACGAGCAGTACTTC
>TRBV29-1|TRBJ1-2|.|.
CSVGYPESNYGYTF
TGCAGCGTTGGCTATCCGGAGTCTAACTATGGCTACACCTTC
>TRBV12-3/TRBV12-4|TRBJ1-1|.|.
CASRGGTEAFF
TGTGCCAGCCGGGGTGGAACTGAAGCTTTCTTT
>TRBV11-2|TRBJ2-3|.|.
CASSLGTPRDTQYF
TGTGCCAGCAGCCTAGGGACTCCGAGGGATACGCAGTATTTT
>TRBV2|TRBJ2-7|.|.
CASSPAPGYEQYF
TGTGCCAGCAGCCCGGCCCCCGGCTACGAGCAGTACTTC
>TRBV9|TRBJ2-7|once|TRBD2
CASSVQAGEQYF
TGTGCCAGCAGCGTACAAGCGGGGGAGCAGTACTTC
>TRBV7-9|TRBJ2-2|few|.
CASSLVLARSAAGELFF
TGTGCCAGCAGCTTAGTCCTCGCCCGGAGCGCCGCCGGGGAGCTGTTTTTT
>TRBV10-3|TRBJ1-5|.|.
CAITDSSNQPQHF
TGTGCCATCACAGACAGTAGCAATCAGCCCCAGCATTTT
>TRBV5-6|TRBJ1-1|once|.
CASTRDSRNTEAFF
TGTGCCAGCACTAGAGACAGCAGGAACACTGAAGCTTTCTTT
>TRBV2|TRBJ1-5|.|TRBD1
CASSGTGSAQPQHF
TGTGCCAGCAGTGGGACAGGGTCCGCTCAGCCCCAGCATTTT
>TRBV29-1|TRBJ1-4|.|.
CSVEGLGEKLFF
TGCAGCGTTGAAGGGTTAGGGGAAAAACTGTTTTTT
>TRBV15|TRBJ2-7|.|TRBD1
CATSRGGTAYEQYF
TGTGCCACCAGCAGAGGAGGGACAGCCTACGAGCAGTACTTC
>TRBV14|TRBJ2-2|.|TRBD2
CASSHKAGVNTGELFF
TGTGCCAGCAGCCATAAAGCGGGAGTTAACACCGGGGAGCTGTTTTTT
>TRBV6-5|TRBJ2-2|.|.
CASNRGSDTGELFF
TGTGCCAGCAATAGGGGGTCCGACACCGGGGAGCTGTTTTTT
>TRBV7-9|TRBJ2-1|.|.
CASSLAGNYNEQFF
TGTGCCAGCAGCTTAGCCGGGAATTACAATGAGCAGTTCTTC
>TRBV28|TRBJ2-2|few|.
CASLEVNTGELFF
TGTGCCAGTCTCGAGGTTAACACCGGGGAGCTGTTTTTT
>TRBV29-1|TRBJ2-5|once|.
CSVDLNQETQYF
TGCAGCGTTGATTTGAATCAAGAGACCCAGTACTTC
>TRBV24-1|TRBJ2-6|.|.
CATSDKSLPSGANVLTF
TGTGCCACCAGTGACAAGTCTCTGCCCTCTGGGGCCAACGTCCTGACTTTC
>TRBV30|TRBJ1-5|.|.
CAWSPIGGGSNQPQHF
TGTGCCTGGAGTCCGATTGGTGGTGGCAGCAATCAGCCCCAGCATTTT